The subject of this entry is one T cell receptor beta chain. The CDR3 is 20 amino acids. Germline trimming cut 6 bases from V and 1 base from J; bases unmatched to any gene: 21. In germline, CDR1 is MNHEY, CDR2 SMNVEV (reference sequence). The library targeted TCRbeta and was prepared with unique molecular identifiers. Using its own MiXCR run on the PCR reads, TCRdb lists one record per CDR3 protein. The table shows about 610,000 distinct CDR3 sequences, with about 10% occurring only once. These data are taken from a study of T-cell reconstitution after alpha-beta-depleted transplantation in children.

Sequencing was performed on PBMCs from the stem cell graft donor, taken from the stem cell graft. This receptor was taken from a human donor who donated a stem cell graft to a child with acute myeloid leukemia. J is TRBJ2-1 and V is TRBV27, with 7 nucleotides matching TRBD1. CDR3 DNA: TGTGCCAGCAGCACAAATCCGGGACAGAAAATACCCGGATCCTACAATGAGCAGTTCTTC. This gives the protein CASSTNPGQKIPGSYNEQFF.